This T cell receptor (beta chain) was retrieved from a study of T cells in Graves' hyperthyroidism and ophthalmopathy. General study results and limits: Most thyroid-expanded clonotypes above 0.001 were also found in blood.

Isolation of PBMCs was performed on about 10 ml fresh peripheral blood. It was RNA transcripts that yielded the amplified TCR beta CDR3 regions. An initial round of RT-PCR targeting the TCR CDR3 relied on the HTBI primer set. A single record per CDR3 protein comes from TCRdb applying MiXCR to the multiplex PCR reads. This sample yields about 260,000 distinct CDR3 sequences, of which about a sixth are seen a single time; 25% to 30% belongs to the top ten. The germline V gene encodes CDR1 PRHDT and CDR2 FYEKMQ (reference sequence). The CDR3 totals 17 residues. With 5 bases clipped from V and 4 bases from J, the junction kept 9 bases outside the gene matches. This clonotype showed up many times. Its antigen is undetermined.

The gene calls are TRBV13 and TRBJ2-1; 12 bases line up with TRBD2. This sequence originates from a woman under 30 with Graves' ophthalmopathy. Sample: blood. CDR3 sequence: CASSRRLAGAPYNEQFF. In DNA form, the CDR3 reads TGTGCCAGCAGCCGGAGACTAGCGGGGGCCCCTTACAATGAGCAGTTCTTC. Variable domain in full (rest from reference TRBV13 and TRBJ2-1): AAGVIQSPRHLIKEKRETATLKCYPIPRHDTVYWYQQGPGQDPQFLISFYEKMQSDKGSIPDRFSAQQFSDYHSELNMSSLELGDSALYFCASSRRLAGAPYNEQFFGPGTRLTVL.